One sample yielded the 21 T cell receptor beta chains listed below, sequenced in a study of radiotherapy plus CTLA-4 blockade in lung cancer. Some clones are missing from TCRdb's copy, which holds only in-frame ones; the method was immunoSEQ multiplex PCR. The sample shows approximately 97,000 clones, roughly 85% of them seen only once. The starting material was peripheral blood, obtained from a patient treated with radiotherapy plus ipilimumab. These receptors originate from a human donor with non-small cell lung cancer who had stable disease on radiotherapy plus ipilimumab.

The chain has TRBV29-1 and TRBJ1-1; the D gene is possibly TRBD1 (6 bases). Per the germline V gene, CDR1 is SQVTM and CDR2 is ANQGSEA. This CDR3 has 14 amino acids. The V and J ends lost 5 bases and 1 base respectively, with 14 bases between them. The CDR3 sequence is CSVYRQATNTEAFF. DNA of the CDR3: TGCAGCGTTTACCGACAGGCTACGAACACTGAAGCTTTCTTT.

V is TRBV5-4 and J is TRBJ2-3; TRBD2 aligns across 14 bases. The V gene end was trimmed by 0 bases and the J gene end by 5 bases; junction bases not matched to a gene: 5. The CDR3 sequence is 17 residues long. Germline-derived CDR1 and CDR2 are SGHNT and YYREEE (reference sequence). CDR3 sequence reads: CASSLGTSGRIKDTQYF. The CDR3 DNA reads TGTGCCAGCAGCTTGGGGACTAGCGGGAGGATCAAAGATACGCAGTATTTT.

Regarding this clone: The junction departs from germline at one end; a sequencing error may be responsible. The chain recombines TRBV28 with TRBJ1-3; possibly TRBD1 for D (6 bases). The CDR3 is 12 residues long. Germline CDR1 is MDHEN and CDR2 is SYDVKM. The CDR3 bases are TGTGCCAGCAGAGATCCCGGGACAACTGCTTTTTTT. This codes for CASRDPGTTAFF.

This chain uses TRBV28 with TRBJ2-3, with 8 bases identical to TRBD2. V lost 6 bases, J lost 2 bases, and 7 bases stayed unmatched. From germline, CDR1 is MDHEN and CDR2 SYDVKM. The CDR3 contains 15 residues. CDR3 residues: CASSLSGGHTDTQYF. In DNA, the CDR3 is TGTGCCAGCAGCCTCAGCGGGGGCCACACAGATACGCAGTATTTT.

The chain is built from TRBV2 and TRBJ1-5; D uncertain. CDR3 length: 13 residues. Germline V gene sequence: CDR1 SNHLY, CDR2 FYNNEI. The V gene lost 2 bases and the J gene lost 7 bases, with 9 bases spanning the gap. The CDR3 reads CASSEQLGQPQHF. For the CDR3, the DNA is TGTGCCAGCAGTGAACAATTGGGACAGCCCCAGCATTTT.

CDR3 protein: CASSLALAVGETQYF. The CDR3 DNA follows: TGTGCCAGCAGCTTAGCACTAGCCGTCGGGGAGACCCAGTACTTC. The chain links TRBV7-2 to TRBJ2-5; D is perhaps TRBD2 (6 bases). V was cut by 0 bases and J by 5 bases, with 13 bases left in between. From germline, CDR1 is SGHTA and CDR2 FQGNSA. The CDR3 contains 15 residues. The full variable domain, in which reference TRBV7-2 and TRBJ2-5 provide the parts outside the CDR3, is GAGVSQSPSNKVTEKGKDVELRCDPISGHTALYWYRQSLGQGLEFLIYFQGNSAPDKSGLPSDRFSAERTGGSVSTLTIQRTQQEDSAVYLCASSLALAVGETQYFGPGTRLLVL.

The rearrangement links TRBV9 to TRBJ2-1; D perhaps matches TRBD2 (7 bases). This CDR3 comprises 15 residues. Germline-derived CDR1 and CDR2 are SGDLS and YYNGEE. The V gene lost 3 bases and the J gene lost 7 bases, with 17 bases spanning the gap. CDR3 coding DNA: TGTGCCAGCAGCGCACTCCTGGGAGGGACAAATGAGCAGTTCTTC. It codes for CASSALLGGTNEQFF.

This clone turned up a few times. V and J are TRBV19 and TRBJ2-7; D gene ambiguous. Deletions cut 4 bases from V and 1 base from J, with 8 bases between. The CDR3 is made up of 13 amino acids. Germline loops: CDR1 LNHDA, CDR2 SQIVND (reference sequence). DNA for the CDR3: TGTGCCAGTAGTAAGTTCGGATCCTACGAGCAGTACTTC. It is translated as CASSKFGSYEQYF. The full variable domain, completed using reference TRBV19 and TRBJ2-7, is DGGITQSPKYLFRKEGQNVTLSCEQNLNHDAMYWYRQDPGQGLRLIYYSQIVNDFQKGDIAEGYSVSREKKESFPLTVTSAQKNPTAFYLCASSKFGSYEQYFGPGTRLTVT.

By proportion, this clone is medium-sized (0.01 to 0.1%). The gene calls are TRBV7-3 and TRBJ1-1; TRBD1 agrees at 8 bases. From germline, CDR1 is SGHTA and CDR2 FQGTGA. V gave up 5 bases and J gave up 5 bases; unmatched junction bases: 10. The CDR3 sequence is 15 residues long. CDR3 in amino acids: CASSRIVRGQTEAFF. The DNA for the CDR3 is TGTGCCAGCAGCCGCATCGTCAGGGGGCAGACTGAAGCTTTCTTT.

This rearrangement joins TRBV10-3 to TRBJ1-5, with 7 positions matching TRBD1. The trim removed 7 bases at V and 7 bases at J, leaving 7 bases unmatched. CDR3 length equals 13 residues. The germline V gene has CDR1 ENHRY and CDR2 SYGVKD. The CDR3 nucleotides are TGTGCCATCAACGACAGGGTCAGCCAGCCCCAGCATTTT. The encoded protein is CAINDRVSQPQHF.

CDR3 nucleotides: TGTGCCAGCAGCACATACAGGGGGGTAAACAATGAGCAGTTCTTC. It is translated as CASSTYRGVNNEQFF. The rearrangement joins TRBV11-2 to TRBJ2-1; TRBD1 matches at 8 bases. Losses at the gene ends were 5 bases for V and 5 bases for J; bases not matched to a gene: 8. Germline assignment: CDR1 SGHAT and CDR2 FQNNGV. The CDR3 runs to 15 residues.

The V gene is TRBV6-5, the J gene TRBJ1-5; D uncertain. With 5 bases removed from V and 5 bases from J, the gap between germline ends came to 10 bases. The germline gives CDR1 MNHEY, CDR2 SVGAGI. The CDR3 runs 13 residues. CDR3 sequence reads: CASSQVQDQPQHF. The DNA for the CDR3 is TGTGCCAGCAGTCAGGTGCAGGATCAGCCCCAGCATTTT.

The chain uses TRBV2 and TRBJ1-4; tentatively, D is TRBD1 (6 bases). This CDR3 has 14 amino acids. The germline V gene has CDR1 SNHLY and CDR2 FYNNEI. Trimming removed 6 bases at V and 0 bases at J, with 8 bases between. CDR3 loop: CASRDSTTNEKLFF. The CDR3 DNA is TGTGCCAGCAGGGACAGCACAACTAATGAAAAACTGTTTTTT.

V usage is TRBV5-1 and J usage is TRBJ1-1; D remains unclear. The V gene's germline CDR1 is SGHRS and CDR2 YFSETQ. Between the trimmed V and J ends, which lost 0 bases and 2 bases, there was a span of 8 bases. This CDR3 contains 14 residues. The CDR3 region is CASSLGQVNTEAFF. The DNA for the CDR3 is TGCGCCAGCAGCTTGGGTCAGGTAAACACTGAAGCTTTCTTT.

This sequence joins TRBV6-5 and TRBJ2-7; maybe TRBD1 (6 bases). CDR1 and CDR2 from the germline V gene are MNHEY and SVGAGI. V lost 8 bases, J lost 4 bases, and 21 bases lay in between. The CDR3 length is 15 residues. This chain's CDR3 is CASAMSHGQTYEQYF. As DNA, the CDR3 is TGTGCCAGCGCTATGTCCCACGGACAGACTTACGAGCAGTACTTC.

The chain is built from TRBV6-1 and TRBJ1-4, with D unresolved. CDR1 is MNHNS, CDR2 SASEGT, per germline. CDR3 length: 12 amino acids. Between the trimmed V and J ends, which lost 8 bases and 4 bases, there was a span of 8 bases. This CDR3 is CASGRINEKLFF. CDR3 DNA: TGTGCCAGCGGCAGAATTAATGAAAAACTGTTTTTT.

The chain combines TRBV7-8 with TRBJ1-5; tentatively, D is TRBD1 (5 bases). CDR3 length equals 13 residues. The V and J ends lost 4 bases and 9 bases respectively, with 13 bases between them. CDR1 is SGHVS and CDR2 is FQNEAQ in the germline V gene. In DNA, the CDR3 is TGTGCCAGCAGCTCGGCGGGGCGCGGGCCCCAGCATTTT. Protein: CASSSAGRGPQHF. Together with reference TRBV7-8 and TRBJ1-5, the CDR3 gives the full variable domain: GAGVSQSPRYKVAKRGQDVALRCDPISGHVSLFWYQQALGQGPEFLTYFQNEAQLDKSGLPSDRFFAERPEGSVSTLKIQRTQQEDSAVYLCASSSAGRGPQHFGDGTRLSIL.

This rearrangement joins TRBV4-2 to TRBJ2-3, with TRBD2 matching 7 bases. Germline CDR1 and CDR2: LGHNA and YNFKEQ. There are 18 residues in the CDR3. The V gene end was trimmed by 1 base and the J gene end by 0 bases; junction bases not matched to a gene: 10. This chain's CDR3 is CASSQATGGRLSTDTQYF. The CDR3 region has the DNA TGTGCCAGCAGCCAAGCGACGGGAGGAAGGCTTAGCACAGATACGCAGTATTTT.

This clone has a handful of counts. V is TRBV5-1 and J is TRBJ2-3; D remains ambiguous. This CDR3 is built from 14 residues. V lost 0 bases to trimming and J lost 1 base, with 6 bases between them. CDR1 and CDR2 (germline): SGHRS, YFSETQ. CDR3 amino acids: CASSLERRTDTQYF. The CDR3 DNA follows: TGCGCCAGCAGCTTGGAGAGGCGCACAGATACGCAGTATTTT.

This chain joins TRBV19 and TRBJ2-1; 11 nucleotides line up with TRBD2. Germline assignment: CDR1 LNHDA and CDR2 SQIVND (reference sequence). The CDR3 spans 18 residues. The V gene end was trimmed by 7 bases and the J gene end by 0 bases; junction bases not matched to a gene: 11. The CDR3 loop is CASTPLTSGVSSYNEQFF. CDR3 DNA: TGTGCCAGTACCCCCTTGACTAGCGGGGTAAGCTCCTACAATGAGCAGTTCTTC.

The chain has TRBV2 and TRBJ1-3; the D is unclear. This CDR3 region has 16 residues. The V end was cut by 6 bases, the J end by 4 bases, with 19 bases between. Germline CDR1 reads SNHLY; CDR2 reads FYNNEI. The CDR3 coding sequence is TGTGCCAGCAGACCTCAATCGAGGGTAGGAGGAAACACCATATATTTT. Translated, it gives CASRPQSRVGGNTIYF.